Listed below are T cell receptor beta chains from one sample, sequenced in a study of metastatic and nonmetastatic thyroid tumors. MiXCR re-clonotyped the PCR reads for TCRdb. The sample consists of about 21,000 clones, 25% to 30% of them appearing once. The source material was blood. The receptors originated from a female donor with papillary thyroid cancer or a benign thyroid nodule (not recorded which). Some clones in this sample may be carry-over from other donors' samples. CDR3s include the opening cysteine and the closing phenylalanine or tryptophan. The D gene is left open where the match is weak. For some rows the clone size is stated as once, few or many, or as a class when expanded; others skip it.

V,size,D,J,DNA,CDR3
TRBV20-1,medium-sized,TRBD2,TRBJ2-2,TGCAGTGCCAACCCCTCTAGCGGGGGTGGTACTGACGGGGAGCTGTTTTTT,CSANPSSGGGTDGELFF
TRBV7-8,medium-sized,TRBD1,TRBJ2-7,TGTGCCAGCAGCCGAAGGACCGGGACAGTGGCCCACTACGAGCAGTACTTC,CASSRRTGTVAHYEQYF
TRBV4-2,once,TRBD1,TRBJ2-7,TGTGCCAGCAGTCGGACCGGGACAGGGGCCTACGAGCAGTACTTC,CASSRTGTGAYEQYF
TRBV11-2,many,-,TRBJ1-3,TGTGCCAGCAGCTATCAACCCGGGACAAATGGAAACACCATATATTTT,CASSYQPGTNGNTIYF
TRBV6-2/TRBV6-3,many,-,TRBJ2-1,TGTGCCAGCAGAAGGACCCTCAATGAGCAGTTCTTC,CASRRTLNEQFF
TRBV30,-,TRBD1,TRBJ1-3,TGTGCCTCCCGGACAGGTCGAACGGGAAACACCATATATTTT,CASRTGRTGNTIYF
TRBV6-1,-,-,TRBJ1-1,TGTGCCATCAGTGACAGCATTGGGGCTGAAGATTTCTTT,CAISDSIGAEDFF
TRBV7-9,-,TRBD1,TRBJ2-7,TGTGCCAGCAGCCTGCACACCGGACAGGCCTACGAGCAGTACTTC,CASSLHTGQAYEQYF
TRBV20-1,-,TRBD2,TRBJ2-2,TGCAGTGCTAGAGGACTAGCGGGCCTCACCGGGGAGCTGTTTTTT,CSARGLAGLTGELFF
TRBV9,many,-,TRBJ2-7,TGTGCCAGCAGCATAAAGTCGGGACAAGTCTACGAGCAGTACTTC,CASSIKSGQVYEQYF
TRBV5-1,medium-sized,TRBD1,TRBJ1-4,TGCGCCAGCAGCTTGATGGGACAGGGATTTGGAGTGGAAAAACTGTTTTTT,CASSLMGQGFGVEKLFF
TRBV7-6,many,-,TRBJ2-2,TGTGCCAGCAGCTTGCCGTACAGAGCTGGGGAGCTGTTTTTT,CASSLPYRAGELFF
TRBV5-5,many,-,TRBJ1-2,TGTGCCAGCAGCTTGGGACTTGGGACATATGGCTACACCTTC,CASSLGLGTYGYTF
TRBV24-1,-,-,TRBJ2-7,TGTGCCACCAGTGAACCGGCAGCCAACGAGCAGTACTTC,CATSEPAANEQYF
TRBV5-1,-,-,TRBJ2-7,TGCGCCAGCAGCTTGGAGGGGGAGATCACCTACGAGCAGTACTTC,CASSLEGEITYEQYF
TRBV6-1,-,-,TRBJ2-7,TGTGCCAGCAGTTTTGGCCTCCCCTCCTACGAGCAGTACTTC,CASSFGLPSYEQYF
TRBV9,medium-sized,TRBD2,TRBJ2-1,TGTGCCAGCAGCGCCGGGACTAGCAGACGGGAAGAGCAGTTCTTC,CASSAGTSRREEQFF
TRBV6-8,many,-,TRBJ1-5,TGTGCCAGCAGAACAGAATTCTATCAGCCCCAGCATTTT,CASRTEFYQPQHF
TRBV20-1,medium-sized,-,TRBJ1-1,TGCAGTGCTCCGAGCCACGACAGCTTGAACACTGAAGCTTTCTTT,CSAPSHDSLNTEAFF
TRBV12-3/TRBV12-4,many,-,TRBJ2-1,TGTGCCAGCAGTTTGGCTAGAGACACTGAGCAGTTCTTC,CASSLARDTEQFF
TRBV30,many,-,TRBJ2-2,TGTGCCTGGACCCGGGACTTAACGGGGGAGCTGTTTTTT,CAWTRDLTGELFF
TRBV11-1,-,-,TRBJ2-3,TGTGCCAGCAGCCAGGTGGATACGCAGTATTTT,CASSQVDTQYF
TRBV20-1,many,TRBD2,TRBJ2-2,TGCAGTGCTAGAGGTTTCAGGGCGCTAGCGGGAGGACCAACGAACACCGGGGAGCTGTTTTTT,CSARGFRALAGGPTNTGELFF
TRBV6-5,many,-,TRBJ1-4,TGTGCCAGCAGTTACTCGGGGCGGAATAATGAAAAACTGTTTTTT,CASSYSGRNNEKLFF
TRBV5-4,many,TRBD2,TRBJ2-7,TGTGCCAGCAGCTTGGCCAGCGGGAGTTTCTCCCACGAGCAGTACTTC,CASSLASGSFSHEQYF
TRBV7-9,-,TRBD2,TRBJ2-7,TGTGCCAGCAGCCCCGGGACTAGCGGCTACGAGCAGTACTTC,CASSPGTSGYEQYF
TRBV6-1,-,-,TRBJ2-7,TGTGCCAGCAGCCTTGGAGGCTACGAGCAGTACTTC,CASSLGGYEQYF
TRBV20-1,medium-sized,-,TRBJ2-7,TGCAGTGCTAGAGATGCGACAGGCTTCTCCTACGAGCAGTACTTC,CSARDATGFSYEQYF
TRBV12-3/TRBV12-4,many,-,TRBJ2-1,TGTGCCAGCAGTTTAAGCGGGCTATACAATGAGCAGTTCTTC,CASSLSGLYNEQFF
TRBV20-1,medium-sized,TRBD1,TRBJ2-3,TGCAGTGCCAGAAGGTCCCGGGACAGGGCCCCAGATACGCAGTATTTT,CSARRSRDRAPDTQYF
TRBV10-3,many,TRBD2,TRBJ2-7,TGTGCCATCTCTCCGCGGGAGAAGCTCGAGCAGTACTTC,CAISPREKLEQYF
TRBV7-2,-,-,TRBJ2-2,TGTGCCAGCAGCCAACAAGGCGCGAACACCGGGGAGCTGTTTTTT,CASSQQGANTGELFF
TRBV5-1,medium-sized,TRBD1,TRBJ2-6,TGCGCCAGCAGCTTGGTGGGGACAGGGAACTCTGGGGCCAACGTCCTGACTTTC,CASSLVGTGNSGANVLTF
TRBV7-2,many,TRBD2,TRBJ2-6,TGTGCCAGCAGCTTATTCGGCGGGGGGTCGTCTGGGGCCAACGTCCTGACTTTC,CASSLFGGGSSGANVLTF
TRBV19,-,-,TRBJ2-2,TGTGCCAGTGACAGCGCGTACACCGGGGAGCTGATTTTT,CASDSAYTGELIF
TRBV10-2,many,-,TRBJ1-2,TGCGCCAGCAGTGAGTTTCAGGCTTCTAACTATGGCTACACCTTC,CASSEFQASNYGYTF
TRBV15,-,TRBD2,TRBJ2-2,TGTGCCACCAGCAGAGAGAGGAGCGGGACCGGACTTGACTCGAACACCGGGGAGCTGTTTTTT,CATSRERSGTGLDSNTGELFF
TRBV28,few,-,TRBJ2-7,TGTGCCAGCGGGTACGGGTACGAGCAGTACTTC,CASGYGYEQYF
TRBV19,medium-sized,TRBD2,TRBJ2-2,TGTGCCAGTAGTATGCGGGAGTCCGGGGAGCTGTTTTTT,CASSMRESGELFF
TRBV11-2,medium-sized,-,TRBJ1-3,TGTGCCAGCAGCTTAATCGCAGGGGCTGGAAACACCATATATTTT,CASSLIAGAGNTIYF
TRBV4-2,many,-,TRBJ1-2,TGTGCCAGCACTTCCGCAGGGACCCACTCTAACTATGGCTACACCTTC,CASTSAGTHSNYGYTF
TRBV6-1,many,-,TRBJ2-7,TGTGCCAGCAGTCCCTCCGGACAGCGGGTCTACGAGCAGTACTTC,CASSPSGQRVYEQYF
TRBV5-8,many,-,TRBJ2-7,TGTGCCAGCAGCTTGTGGCAGGGAGTCTACGAGCAGTACTTC,CASSLWQGVYEQYF
TRBV11-2,-,TRBD1,TRBJ2-7,TGTGCCAGCAGCTTAGTGGGTTTCATGGGACAGGGCTCCTACGAGCAGTACTTC,CASSLVGFMGQGSYEQYF
TRBV6-2/TRBV6-3,many,-,TRBJ1-2,TGTGCCAGCAGTCCGACCGGGAACTATGGCTACACCTTC,CASSPTGNYGYTF
TRBV2,-,TRBD1,TRBJ1-1,TGTGCCAGCAAGATTACAGGGGGCCACGAAGCTTTCTTT,CASKITGGHEAFF
TRBV27,-,TRBD1,TRBJ1-1,TGTGCCAGCAAGTCCGGGACAGGATCGGGCACTGAAGCTTTCTTT,CASKSGTGSGTEAFF
TRBV6-1,few,TRBD1,TRBJ1-6,TGTGCCAGCAGGACAGGGCTTGATAATTCACCCCTCCACTTT,CASRTGLDNSPLHF
TRBV20-1,medium-sized,TRBD2,TRBJ2-1,TGCAGTGCGGGAGCGGGGGGGCACAATGAGCAGTTCTTC,CSAGAGGHNEQFF
TRBV2,-,TRBD1,TRBJ2-3,TGTGCCAGCAGTTGGACAGGGAGCTCAGATACGCAGTATTTT,CASSWTGSSDTQYF
TRBV6-5,-,-,TRBJ1-1,TGTGCCAGCAGTTTTGTTGGGTCGTACGCTGCAGCTTTCTTT,CASSFVGSYAAAFF
TRBV7-3,-,TRBD1,TRBJ1-1,TGTGCCAGCAGCTGGGGGACAGGGGGCACTGAAGCTTTCTTT,CASSWGTGGTEAFF
TRBV5-6,many,-,TRBJ2-4,TGTGCCAGCAGCAGCACCGAGGGTGCCAAAAACATTCAGTACTTC,CASSSTEGAKNIQYF